The source of this T cell receptor (beta chain) is a study of T cells after yellow fever vaccination. CDR3 length: 18 amino acids. Trimming removed 3 bases from V and 1 base from J; junction bases left unmatched: 12. Germline CDR1 LNHNV, CDR2 YYDKDF (reference sequence). Study-level findings and limits: Highly abundant clonotypes carried over from the bulk population could end up in FACS-sorted repertoires as contaminants.

This clonotype was observed a handful of times. Antigen specificity is unknown. TCRdb reanalysed the 5' RACE reads using MiXCR and keeps one entry per CDR3 protein. The repertoire holds approximately 550,000 distinct CDR3 sequences, with roughly a fifth as singletons. This sample comprised PBMCs, obtained 15 days after the yellow fever booster vaccination. The V gene is TRBV15, the J gene TRBJ2-7; 10 nucleotides agree with TRBD2. The sequence was obtained from a man in his thirties or forties who received the YFV17D yellow fever vaccine. CDR3 sequence reads: CATSSDSSGSRSSYEQYF. CDR3 nucleotides: TGTGCCACCAGCAGTGATTCTAGCGGGAGTAGATCGTCCTACGAGCAGTACTTC. Looking up the rest from reference TRBV15 and TRBJ2-7 gives the full variable domain: DAMVIQNPRYQVTQFGKPVTLSCSQTLNHNVMYWYQQKSSQAPKLLFHYYDKDFNNEADTPDNFQSRRPNTSFCFLDIRSPGLGDTAMYLCATSSDSSGSRSSYEQYFGPGTRLTVT.